This TCR beta chain was sequenced during a study of control samples from healthy donors and cancer patients. CDR1 SGHTA and CDR2 FQGTGA come from the germline V gene. V gave up 5 bases and J gave up 3 bases; unmatched junction bases: 7. CDR3 length: 16 amino acids. Assay: immunoSEQ multiplex PCR; the TCRdb copy retains only in-frame clones and omits some. This table holds over 50,000 clones, around 90% found once. The clonotype was recovered from a man aged 45 to 65 in good health. The chain recombines TRBV7-3 with TRBJ2-1; 10 nucleotides match TRBD1. The material sequenced was blood. The CDR3 spells CASSQAGTGDYNEQFF. CDR3 DNA sequence: TGTGCCAGCAGCCAAGCTGGGACAGGGGACTACAATGAGCAGTTCTTC.